The 29 T cell receptor beta chains presented below share a single source sample, sequenced in a study of vaccination and CD4 T cells after COVID-19. Sequence data for DNA of cultured CD4+ T cells were generated by the Oncomine TCR Beta short-read assay. TCRdb analysed the PCR reads with MiXCR anew, one entry per CDR3 protein. This repertoire shows over 10,000 distinct CDR3 sequences, approximately 50% found once; its top ten account for under 40%. Treatment noted: roughly 10-day PBMC culture with coronavirus spike peptide pools or control peptides (ViraFEST assay). Their recognized antigens are unknown. What was sequenced was CD4+ T cells from blood, cultured in vitro. The receptors stem from a human donor who had recovered from COVID-19.

This sequence joins TRBV19 and TRBJ2-7; 7 bases map to TRBD1. This CDR3 region has 14 residues. V shed 4 bases, J shed 1 base, and the junction held 4 bases outside the gene matches. Germline V gene sequence: CDR1 LNHDA, CDR2 SQIVND (reference sequence). CDR3 bases: TGTGCCAGTAGTACGCCGGGACAGTCCTACGAGCAGTACTTC. Translating gives CASSTPGQSYEQYF.

V and J are TRBV27 and TRBJ1-2; no clear D gene. The V and J ends lost 4 bases and 8 bases respectively, with 14 bases between them. The length of the CDR3 is 13 residues. Germline V gene lookup returns CDR1 MNHEY and CDR2 SMNVEV (reference sequence). The CDR3 sequence is CASSWTGAGGYTF. In nucleotides, the CDR3 is TGTGCCAGCAGTTGGACTGGAGCAGGAGGCTACACCTTC.

The chain couples TRBV21-1 to TRBJ1-1; the D call of TRBD1 is as the table states it, not checked on the DNA. TRBV21-1 is labeled a pseudogene. CDR3 length: 17 amino acids. Here the CDR3 DNA reads TGTGCCAGCAGCAATAGGACAGGGGGTTATATGAACACTGAAGCTTTCTTT. This translates into CASSNRTGGYMNTEAFF.

V gene TRBV7-3 combines with J gene TRBJ2-2; D remains ambiguous. CDR3 length: 14 amino acids. Germline CDR1 and CDR2: SGHTA and FQGTGA. Trimming removed 5 bases from V and 8 bases from J, with 15 bases in between. The CDR3 DNA is TGTGCCAGCAGCGAAGAAAGGGTCCGTGGGGAGCTGTTTTTT. Amino acids: CASSEERVRGELFF.

V usage is TRBV12-3 or TRBV12-4 and J usage is TRBJ1-1; 8 bases agree with TRBD1. J gave up 11 bases and V 3 bases, and 5 bases lay outside the gene matches. The CDR3 has 12 amino acids. In DNA, the CDR3 is TGTGCCAGCAGTTTCGGCCGGGACAGGGCTTTCTTT. It translates to CASSFGRDRAFF.

The CDR3 region is CASSSPTGSGTDTQYF. Written as DNA, the CDR3 is TGTGCCAGCAGTTCCCCGACAGGGTCCGGCACAGATACGCAGTATTTT. The chain uses TRBV27 and TRBJ2-3, with TRBD1 matching over 7 bases. Germline CDR1 reads MNHEY; CDR2 reads SMNVEV (reference sequence). The trim removed 4 bases at V and 1 base at J, leaving 8 bases unmatched. The CDR3 is 16 amino acids.

The V gene is TRBV27, the J gene TRBJ2-7; D remains unclear. The length of the CDR3 is 13 residues. Trimming stripped 3 bases from V and 3 bases from J, with 9 bases between. Germline values: CDR1 MNHEY, CDR2 SMNVEV (reference sequence). The CDR3 loop is CASSFGRVYEQYF. In nucleotides, the CDR3 is TGTGCCAGCAGTTTCGGGCGAGTCTACGAGCAGTACTTC.

The chain is built from TRBV10-3 and TRBJ1-2; 7 bases are shared with TRBD1. This CDR3 region has 14 residues. V was pared by 3 bases and J by 4 bases, with 5 bases of the junction left unmatched. The germline gives CDR1 ENHRY, CDR2 SYGVKD. CDR3: CAISDPTGPYGYTF. Here the CDR3 DNA reads TGTGCCATCAGTGACCCGACAGGGCCCTATGGCTACACCTTC.

There are a few counts of this clonotype. The V and J genes are TRBV7-9 and TRBJ1-1, with D unresolved. V was cut by 6 bases and J by 6 bases, with 8 bases left in between. Germline loops: CDR1 SEHNR, CDR2 FQNEAQ (reference sequence). The CDR3 is 11 amino acids. CDR3 DNA: TGTGCCAGCAGGCCGTTGTCTGAAGCTTTCTTT. Translation: CASRPLSEAFF.

The V and J genes are TRBV11-2 and TRBJ2-5; 7 nucleotides align to TRBD2. This CDR3 has 14 residues. Germline V gene lookup returns CDR1 SGHAT and CDR2 FQNNGV. Unmatched junction bases numbered 1, after V lost 2 bases and J lost 1 base. CDR3 bases: TGTGCCAGCAGCTTATCTAGCGGCCAAGAGACCCAGTACTTC. Translation gives CASSLSSGQETQYF.

The chain joins TRBV11-2 to TRBJ2-7; 13 bases agree with TRBD2. The V segment lost 4 bases and the J segment 4 bases; nucleotides outside the gene matches: 1. This CDR3 comprises 14 residues. From germline, CDR1 is SGHAT and CDR2 FQNNGV. The CDR3 bases are TGTGCCAGCAGCTGGACTAGCGGGAGTTACGAGCAGTACTTC. Protein product: CASSWTSGSYEQYF.

CDR3 sequence reads: CASSQLVRGGNQPQHF. DNA for the CDR3: TGCGCCAGCAGTCAACTTGTCAGGGGGGGGAATCAGCCCCAGCATTTT. The genes are TRBV23-1 and TRBJ1-5; 7 nucleotides align to TRBD1. TRBV23-1 is designated an ORF whose function remains uncertain. The CDR3 runs 16 residues. V lost 2 bases and J lost 4; bases outside the gene matches: 8.

V and J are TRBV28 and TRBJ1-2; 8 bases align to TRBD1. The CDR3 has 12 amino acids. V was clipped by 5 bases and J by 8 bases; unmatched bases: 4. The germline gives CDR1 MDHEN, CDR2 SYDVKM. The CDR3: CASSLDRDGYTF. The CDR3 bases are TGTGCCAGCAGTCTGGACAGGGACGGCTACACCTTC.

By share of the sample, this clonotype is medium-sized. V is TRBV20-1 and J is TRBJ1-2; no clear D. Germline CDR1 and CDR2: DFQATT and SNEGSKA (reference sequence). Deletions cut 3 bases from V and 8 bases from J, with 16 bases between. The CDR3 is 13 amino acids. CDR3 coding DNA: TGCAGTGCTAGGGTTGACTCCCCAGAAGGCTACACCTTC. Its protein product is CSARVDSPEGYTF.

This clonotype has more than one count but fewer than ten. The chain combines TRBV6-1 with TRBJ2-2; 11 bases align to TRBD2. CDR1 is MNHNS, CDR2 SASEGT, per germline. This CDR3 spans 15 amino acids. J lost 5 bases, V lost 6 bases, and 5 bases had no gene match. CDR3 sequence reads: CASRLLAGETGELFF. The DNA for the CDR3 is TGTGCCAGCAGACTACTAGCGGGAGAGACCGGGGAGCTGTTTTTT.

The CDR3 DNA follows: TGCAGTGCTAGCACTGGGGTGCCCTACGAGCAGTACTTC. Residues: CSASTGVPYEQYF. The V gene is TRBV20-1, the J gene TRBJ2-7; no clear D. The CDR3 runs 13 residues. The V gene's germline CDR1 is DFQATT and CDR2 SNEGSKA (reference sequence). V was pared by 3 bases and J by 2 bases, with 11 bases between.

The V gene is TRBV27, the J gene TRBJ2-3; D might be TRBD1 (5 bases). CDR3 size: 15 residues. CDR1 and CDR2 from the germline V gene are MNHEY and SMNVEV (reference sequence). Trimming stripped 7 bases from V and 4 bases from J, with 18 bases between. The CDR3 DNA reads TGTGCCAGCACCCAATTAGGGGTAGGGGCAGATACGCAGTATTTT. Its protein is CASTQLGVGADTQYF.

This clonotype was recorded once. V is TRBV5-5 and J is TRBJ1-2, with 9 bases that match TRBD1. Trimming removed 4 bases from V and 8 bases from J; junction bases left unmatched: 3. Germline V gene lookup returns CDR1 SGHKS and CDR2 YYEKEE (reference sequence). The CDR3 consists of 12 residues. The CDR3 loop reads CASSIDRGGYTF. The DNA of the CDR3 is TGTGCCAGCAGCATCGACAGGGGGGGCTACACCTTC.

The genes are TRBV2 and TRBJ1-6, with D maybe TRBD1 (5 bases). Germline V gives CDR1 SNHLY, CDR2 FYNNEI. The CDR3 is 14 amino acids. Deletions cut 7 bases from V and 10 bases from J, with 17 bases between. CDR3 nucleotide sequence: TGTGCCAGCAACGGCCGGCAGGGCGGGTCACCCCTCCACTTT. Protein: CASNGRQGGSPLHF.

The chain uses TRBV28 and TRBJ1-1, with 8 bases identical to TRBD1. Germline CDR1 is MDHEN and CDR2 is SYDVKM. V dropped 5 bases and J dropped 3; count of bases not matched to a gene: 11. The CDR3 runs 16 residues. CDR3 region: CASSPAGTGRDTEAFF. Here the CDR3 DNA reads TGTGCCAGCAGTCCCGCCGGGACAGGTAGGGACACTGAAGCTTTCTTT. Supplemented by reference TRBV28 and TRBJ1-1, the full variable domain reads DVKVTQSSRYLVKRTGEKVFLECVQDMDHENMFWYRQDPGLGLRLIYFSYDVKMKEKGDIPEGYSVSREKKERFSLILESASTNQTSMYLCASSPAGTGRDTEAFFGQGTRLTVV.

The chain combines TRBV20-1 with TRBJ2-1; TRBD2 is a possible D gene (5 bases). The CDR3 loop spans 13 amino acids. Trimming stripped 8 bases from V and 7 bases from J, with 18 bases between. CDR1 is DFQATT, CDR2 SNEGSKA, per germline (reference sequence). The DNA of the CDR3 is TGCAGTCCCAAGAGGGAGCCTAGGAATGAGCAGTTCTTC. Its protein product is CSPKREPRNEQFF.

V is TRBV6-2 or TRBV6-3 and J is TRBJ1-3; no definite D call. The CDR3 consists of 15 residues. V gave up 6 bases and J gave up 0 bases, with 12 bases separating them. Germline CDR1 and CDR2: MNHEY and SVGEGT. The CDR3 coding sequence is TGTGCCAGCAGCTCCGGGAGACTCTCTGGAAACACCATATATTTT. This encodes CASSSGRLSGNTIYF.

The V and J genes are TRBV27 and TRBJ1-1; tentative D call: TRBD1 (5 bases). Trimming removed 5 bases at V and 1 base at J, with 26 bases between. The CDR3 has 19 amino acids. Germline CDR1 is MNHEY and CDR2 is SMNVEV (reference sequence). CDR3 in DNA: TGTGCCAGCAGTGATAGGGGTTGGATACCGAGAGCGGGGAACACTGAAGCTTTCTTT. This translates into CASSDRGWIPRAGNTEAFF.

The DNA of the CDR3 is TGTGCCAGCAGCGCCCGACAGGGGCCCACAGATACGCAGTATTTT. Its translation: CASSARQGPTDTQYF. The rearrangement uses TRBV9 and TRBJ2-3, with 8 bases that match TRBD1. The CDR3 has 15 residues. The J segment lost 2 bases and the V segment lost 3 bases, leaving 5 bases of the junction unmatched. Germline-derived CDR1 and CDR2 are SGDLS and YYNGEE.

This clonotype has a handful of counts. The chain links TRBV6-2 or TRBV6-3 to TRBJ1-2; TRBD1 might be the D (6 bases). Germline loops: CDR1 MNHEY, CDR2 SVGEGT. The CDR3 runs to 13 residues. Trimming pared 8 bases from V and 4 bases from J, leaving 14 bases between. This CDR3 reads CASGGQSIYGYTF. For the CDR3, the DNA is TGTGCCAGCGGCGGACAGTCCATCTATGGCTACACCTTC.

The table lists this clonotype with a few counts. This chain connects TRBV2 to TRBJ1-5; D ambiguous. The V gene lost 6 bases and the J gene lost 0 bases, with 6 bases spanning the gap. This CDR3 contains 13 residues. Per germline, CDR1 SNHLY and CDR2 FYNNEI. The CDR3 reads CASSYDSNQPQHF. The CDR3 DNA is TGTGCCAGCAGCTACGATAGCAATCAGCCCCAGCATTTT.

The chain joins TRBV6-5 to TRBJ2-3, with 9 bases aligning to TRBD2. Germline CDR1 MNHEY, CDR2 SVGAGI. V shed 4 bases and J 5 bases; nucleotides not matched to a gene: 4. The CDR3 length is 14 residues. The CDR3 is CASSSSGGLDTQYF. The CDR3 DNA is TGTGCCAGCAGTTCCAGCGGGGGGTTAGATACGCAGTATTTT.

The rearrangement links TRBV5-4 to TRBJ2-2; 11 nucleotides line up with TRBD2. Germline V gene data show CDR1 as SGHNT and CDR2 as YYREEE (reference sequence). The CDR3 covers 13 residues. J lost 8 bases, V lost 6 bases, and 3 bases had no gene match. As DNA, the CDR3 is TGTGCCAGCAAACGACTAGCGGGAGGGGAGCTGTTTTTT. Its translation is CASKRLAGGELFF.

The chain is built from TRBV20-1 and TRBJ1-2; TRBD1 agrees at 7 bases. The CDR3 is made up of 16 amino acids. The V gene end was trimmed by 0 bases and the J gene end by 8 bases; junction bases not matched to a gene: 15. Germline loops: CDR1 DFQATT, CDR2 SNEGSKA (reference sequence). Written as DNA, the CDR3 is TGCAGTGCTAGAGATCTTTGGGAGACAGGGATTGCAGGCTACACCTTC. Protein: CSARDLWETGIAGYTF.